The rows below give T cell receptor beta chains drawn from one sample of a study of blood T cell repertoires in COVID-19. Method: immunoSEQ multiplex PCR; TCRdb's copy keeps in-frame clones and lacks some. The sample lists 95,000 to 150,000 clones, under 90% occurring once. Material: peripheral blood. These receptors were collected from a woman in her 70s with acute or convalescent COVID-19. Each CDR3 is given with its conserved first and last residue. The order of the fields is J gene, D gene, V gene, clone size, CDR3 length, CDR3 DNA, CDR3 protein. The D gene is left open where the match is weak. Some rows mark clone size as missing; the rest say once, few, many or name a class of expanded clone.

TRBJ2-2,TRBD1,TRBV27,NA,16,TGTGCCAGCCCCATAGTTGGACAGGCGAACACCGGGGAGCTGTTTTTT,CASPIVGQANTGELFF
TRBJ1-5,TRBD1,TRBV23-1,NA,21,TGCGCCAGCAGTCAATTTCCCCGGGACAGGGTATGCCTGACCTGCAATCAGCCCCAGCATTTT,CASSQFPRDRVCLTCNQPQHF
TRBJ2-4,NA,TRBV7-9,NA,13,TGTGCCAGCAACCGGGAGGCCAAAAACATTCAGTACTTC,CASNREAKNIQYF
TRBJ2-5,NA,TRBV4-3,NA,14,TGCGCCAGCAGCCAAGATCTAAGCCAAGAGACCCAGTACTTC,CASSQDLSQETQYF
TRBJ1-3,NA,TRBV7-2,NA,15,TGTGCCAGCAGCTGGGACACTAACTCTGGAAACACCATATATTTT,CASSWDTNSGNTIYF
TRBJ2-3,NA,TRBV4-3,NA,16,TGCGCCAGCAGCCAAGATGGAGGGCTAGCGTCCGATACGCAGTATTTT,CASSQDGGLASDTQYF
TRBJ2-2,NA,TRBV11-3,NA,14,TGTGCCAGCAGCCGTCAACAGGGCGCCGGGGAGCTGTTTTTT,CASSRQQGAGELFF
TRBJ1-5,NA,TRBV5-5,NA,15,TGTGCCAGCAGCTGGGGCGTGGGTAGCAATCAGCCCCAGCATTTT,CASSWGVGSNQPQHF
TRBJ1-5,NA,TRBV7-3,NA,13,TGTGCCAGCAGCCAAACTCGGGGACAGCCCCAGCATTTT,CASSQTRGQPQHF
TRBJ1-4,NA,TRBV19,NA,17,TGTGCCAGTAGTATAAGAAACTTGGGGCAGGGGAAGGAAAAACTGTTTTTT,CASSIRNLGQGKEKLFF
TRBJ1-4,NA,TRBV7-9,NA,13,TGTGCCAGCAGCGCGGACAGTGACGGAAAACTGTTTTTT,CASSADSDGKLFF
TRBJ2-3,TRBD2,TRBV9,NA,15,TGTGCCAGCAGTGCAAGAGGTAGCGGGGGAAATACGCAGTATTTT,CASSARGSGGNTQYF
TRBJ1-1,NA,TRBV7-2,NA,14,TGTGCCAGCAGCTTGAACTTGCCGGGAACTGAAGCTTTCTTT,CASSLNLPGTEAFF
TRBJ2-3,TRBD1,TRBV18,NA,14,TGTGCCAGCTCACGGACAGGGGCCACAGATACGCAGTATTTT,CASSRTGATDTQYF
TRBJ1-5,TRBD1,TRBV18,NA,15,TGTGCCAGCTCACTCACGACAGGGAGCAATCAGCCCCAGCATTTT,CASSLTTGSNQPQHF
TRBJ1-1,NA,TRBV18,NA,12,TGTGCCAGCTCCCTAAGAGAAATGATTGCTTTCTTT,CASSLREMIAFF
TRBJ1-6,NA,TRBV19,NA,18,TGTGCCAGTAGTATAGATCAGGGCAACCGAGGCAATAATTCACCCCTCCACTTT,CASSIDQGNRGNNSPLHF
TRBJ1-1,TRBD1,TRBV11-3,NA,15,TGTGCCAGCAGCTTCGTACAGGGGAAAGGCACTGAAGCTTTCTTT,CASSFVQGKGTEAFF
TRBJ1-2,NA,TRBV5-6,NA,13,TGTGCCAGCAGCTTGGACAGGCTTTATGGCTACACCTTC,CASSLDRLYGYTF
TRBJ1-1,NA,TRBV6-2/TRBV6-3,once,12,TGTGCCAGCAGCGAGGAGGTCACTGAAGCTTTCTTT,CASSEEVTEAFF
TRBJ2-3,NA,TRBV25-1,NA,13,TGTGCCAGCAGCCTAGCGAGCACAGATACGCAGTATTTT,CASSLASTDTQYF
TRBJ1-5,TRBD1,TRBV19,few,13,TGTGCCAGTAGTGTGGGGACAGATCAGCCCCAGCATTTT,CASSVGTDQPQHF
TRBJ1-1,TRBD1,TRBV6-5,NA,15,TGTGCCAGCAGTTACTCAACAGGGGTTAGCACTGAAGCTTTCTTT,CASSYSTGVSTEAFF
TRBJ1-2,TRBD1,TRBV7-2,NA,15,TGTGCCAGCAGCGCCTCGACAGGGGTCGGCTATGGCTACACCTTC,CASSASTGVGYGYTF
TRBJ1-1,NA,TRBV7-9,NA,15,TGTGCCAGCAGCTTCCGGCAGGGGAGGGACACTGAAGCTTTCTTT,CASSFRQGRDTEAFF
TRBJ1-2,NA,TRBV21-1,NA,19,TGTGCCAGCAACTCCCGCGGGAGGGATCCAAACCGGGTGGACTATGGCTACACCTTC,CASNSRGRDPNRVDYGYTF
TRBJ1-4,TRBD1,TRBV27,NA,15,TGTGCCAGCAGTGGGGACAGGGGGCGAGGTGAAAAACTGTTTTTT,CASSGDRGRGEKLFF
TRBJ2-1,TRBD2,TRBV15,NA,14,TGTGCCACCAGCAGGGGGACTAGCGGGGGGGAGCAGTTCTTC,CATSRGTSGGEQFF
TRBJ2-1,NA,TRBV11-3,NA,14,TGTGCCAGCAGCTTATTGTCCCTCCAGGGTGAGCAGTTCTTC,CASSLLSLQGEQFF
TRBJ1-5,NA,TRBV4-1,NA,17,TGCGCCAGCAGCCAAAGCGGGGGTGCCCGTAGCAATCAGCCCCAGCATTTT,CASSQSGGARSNQPQHF
TRBJ2-5,TRBD2,TRBV5-8,NA,13,TGTGCCAGCCGTGGGACTAGTGAAGAGACCCAGTACTTC,CASRGTSEETQYF
TRBJ1-2,NA,TRBV7-2,NA,16,TGTGCCAGCAGCTTAGATGGAGGGCGGGTGTTCCTAGGCTACACCTTC,CASSLDGGRVFLGYTF
TRBJ2-5,NA,TRBV5-1,once,15,TGCGCCAGCAGCTTGTCCGGGGGAGCCCAAGAGACCCAGTACTTC,CASSLSGGAQETQYF
TRBJ1-5,NA,TRBV19,NA,14,TGTGCCACCAAACGCCGGGAGGGCAATCAGCCCCAGCATTTT,CATKRREGNQPQHF
TRBJ1-2,NA,TRBV11-3,NA,14,TGTGCCAGCAGCCCTTCTCGGCAGGGCCATGGCTACACCTTC,CASSPSRQGHGYTF
TRBJ2-1,TRBD2,TRBV7-9,NA,17,TGTGCCAGCAGCTTAGCAGGGCGACTAGCGGGGAGGAGTGAGCAGTTCTTC,CASSLAGRLAGRSEQFF
TRBJ2-2,TRBD1,TRBV5-5,NA,17,TGTGCCAGCAGCTTGGGACAGGGGACTTCGAACACCGGGGAGCTGTTTTTT,CASSLGQGTSNTGELFF
TRBJ2-2,TRBD2,TRBV19,NA,17,TGTGCCAGTAGTGCCATCGGGGGGGGCGTAAGGACCGGGGAGCTGTTTTTT,CASSAIGGGVRTGELFF
TRBJ1-2,TRBD1,TRBV5-1,NA,14,TGCGCCAGCAGCTTGACAGGGGGAAACTATGGCTACACCTTC,CASSLTGGNYGYTF
TRBJ1-1,NA,TRBV24-1,NA,13,TGTGCCACCAGTGGGCAGGGGAACACTGAAGCTTTCTTT,CATSGQGNTEAFF
TRBJ1-3,NA,TRBV5-6,NA,17,TGTGCCAGCAGTGCTGAGAAGCTCCGCTTCTCTGGAAACACCATATATTTT,CASSAEKLRFSGNTIYF
TRBJ2-5,TRBD2,TRBV27,NA,14,TGTGCCAGCAGTTCTCACCAGGGAGGGGAGACCCAGTACTTC,CASSSHQGGETQYF
TRBJ2-1,NA,TRBV20-1,once,15,TGCAGTGCTAGTGGGGCGGGGAGCTCCTACAATGAGCAGTTCTTC,CSASGAGSSYNEQFF
TRBJ1-2,NA,TRBV7-2,NA,14,TGTGCCAGCAGTAGGACAGCTTCTAACTATGGCTACACCTTC,CASSRTASNYGYTF
TRBJ1-2,NA,TRBV2,NA,14,TGTGCCAGCAGTGACTGGGGGGTGGACTATGGCTACACCTTC,CASSDWGVDYGYTF
TRBJ1-3,NA,TRBV11-3,NA,15,TGTGCCAGCAGCCGATTTGACAGCTCTGGAAACACCATATATTTT,CASSRFDSSGNTIYF
TRBJ1-2,NA,TRBV18,NA,13,TGTGCCAGCTCCCCATCAGGGAGGGACGGCTACACCTTC,CASSPSGRDGYTF
TRBJ1-3,NA,TRBV7-2,NA,16,TGTGCCAGCAGCTTAGAAGGGGGTCTCTCTGGAAACACCATATATTTT,CASSLEGGLSGNTIYF
TRBJ1-2,TRBD1,TRBV15,once,15,TGTGCCACCAGCAGGAGACAGGGAGAGGGCTATGGCTACACCTTC,CATSRRQGEGYGYTF
TRBJ1-2,NA,TRBV14,NA,14,TGTGCCAGCAGCCAACGGGGATCAAACTATGGCTACACCTTC,CASSQRGSNYGYTF
TRBJ1-5,NA,TRBV4-3,NA,15,TGCGCCAGCAGCCAAGGACAGGCGAACAATCAGCCCCAGCATTTT,CASSQGQANNQPQHF
TRBJ1-5,NA,TRBV2,NA,14,TGTGCCAGCCAACGAGACATAACCAATCAGCCCCAGCATTTT,CASQRDITNQPQHF
TRBJ1-6,NA,TRBV9,NA,15,TGTGCCAGCAGCGAGGACAGTTCCTATAATTCACCCCTCCACTTT,CASSEDSSYNSPLHF
TRBJ2-3,NA,TRBV7-6,NA,9,TGTGCCACGCGGGACCCAGGGTATTTT,CATRDPGYF
TRBJ2-1,NA,TRBV7-8,NA,15,TGTGCCAGCCGGGGCCGGGGAGGATCCTACAATGAGCAGTTCTTC,CASRGRGGSYNEQFF
TRBJ1-2,NA,TRBV9,few,13,TGTGCCAGCAGCGTAGAAGCAGGGGTGGGCTACACCTTC,CASSVEAGVGYTF
TRBJ2-1,NA,TRBV19,NA,17,TGTGCCAGTAGTATAACCCCGGGGTCAGGTCTTTACGATGAGCAGTTCTTC,CASSITPGSGLYDEQFF